What follows are 19 T cell receptor beta chains derived from one specimen sequenced in a study of vaccination effects on CD4 cells after COVID-19. No antigen is known for these receptors. Profiled with immunoSEQ multiplex PCR; TCRdb holds only in-frame clones, not every one. Among roughly 23,000 clones listed, around 69% were seen once. Under the ViraFEST assay, PBMC were stimulated with viral peptide pools so that antigen-specific CD4+ T cells expanded. Sequencing was performed afterwards. Following culture for about ten days, CD4+ T cells were isolated. The person had PCR-confirmed SARS-CoV-2 infection between March and December 2020. Specimen: CD4+ T cells from PBMCs cultured with SARS-CoV-2 spike peptides, collected before COVID-19 vaccination. The receptors were sampled from a human donor who had a prior SARS-CoV-2 infection.

The J gene is TRBJ2-5, the V gene TRBV7-3; D possibly matches TRBD1 or TRBD2 (5 bases each). Trimming removed 1 base at V and 5 bases at J, with 14 bases between. Germline CDR1 and CDR2: SGHTA and FQGTGA. The CDR3 loop spans 15 amino acids. In DNA, the CDR3 is TGTGCCAGCAGCTTAATGTCTGGGGGAGAGGAGACCCAGTACTTC. Amino acids: CASSLMSGGEETQYF.

V is TRBV6-5 and J is TRBJ2-5; no definite D call. Germline CDR1 is MNHEY and CDR2 is SVGAGI. CDR3 length: 13 amino acids. Trimming cost V 5 bases and J 0 bases, with 7 bases left between them. The DNA of the CDR3 is TGTGCCAGCAGTCACCAGGACCAAGAGACCCAGTACTTC. Amino acid sequence: CASSHQDQETQYF.

The rearrangement joins TRBV9 to TRBJ2-3; 8 positions agree with TRBD2. The CDR3 runs to 16 residues. V dropped 2 bases and J dropped 5; count of bases not matched to a gene: 10. Germline V gene lookup returns CDR1 SGDLS and CDR2 YYNGEE. This chain's CDR3 is CASSVAGGSLEDTQYF. CDR3 DNA: TGTGCCAGCAGCGTGGCGGGGGGCAGCCTTGAAGATACGCAGTATTTT. The entire variable domain, with the rest obtained from reference TRBV9 and TRBJ2-3, is as follows: DSGVTQTPKHLITATGQRVTLRCSPRSGDLSVYWYQQSLDQGLQFLIQYYNGEERAKGNILERFSAQQFPDLHSELNLSSLELGDSALYFCASSVAGGSLEDTQYFGPGTRLTVL.

The chain is built from TRBV24-1 and TRBJ2-1, with 7 positions matching TRBD2. J lost 5 bases, V lost 10 bases, and 10 bases had no gene match. The germline V gene has CDR1 KGHDR and CDR2 SFDVKD. This CDR3 spans 14 amino acids. The CDR3 coding sequence is TGTGCCACTAAGCGGGGCGGGGCTAACAATGAGCAGTTCTTC. This gives the protein CATKRGGANNEQFF.

DNA for the CDR3: TGCGCCAGCAGCTTGAATGCAGATGGCTATGGCTACACCTTC. It specifies CASSLNADGYGYTF. The chain joins TRBV5-1 to TRBJ1-2; D uncertain. Germline lookup yields CDR1 SGHRS and CDR2 YFSETQ. The CDR3 length is 14 residues. V gave up 1 base and J gave up 4 bases, with 11 bases separating them.

The sample holds a few counts of this clone. The chain combines TRBV30 with TRBJ1-2, with D unclear. CDR3 size: 11 residues. V lost 3 bases and J 8 bases, leaving 10 bases between the germline ends. Germline CDR1 GTSNPN, CDR2 SVGIG (reference sequence). The CDR3 region has the DNA TGTGCCTGGAGCTGGGGTGGCGGCTACACCTTC. This codes for CAWSWGGGYTF.

This clone was observed once. DNA for the CDR3: TGTGCCAGCTCACCACTATCCGGAAACTATGGCTACACCTTC. Translated: CASSPLSGNYGYTF. The V gene is TRBV18, the J gene TRBJ1-2; D is unresolved. This CDR3 has 14 residues. Per germline, CDR1 KGHSH and CDR2 LQKENI. Trimming left V 1 base short and J 2 bases short, with 8 bases between.

About this clone itself: The same CDR3 can be traced to other DNA sequences in this sample. The V gene is TRBV6-5, the J gene TRBJ2-2; TRBD2 aligns across 9 bases. Germline V CDR1 and CDR2: MNHEY, SVGAGI. J was trimmed by 3 bases and V by 8 bases; bases with no gene match: 7. The CDR3 sequence is 15 residues long. The CDR3 DNA sequence: TGTGCCAGCTCTAGGCGGGAGGGGTACACCGGGGAGCTGTTTTTT. Translating gives CASSRREGYTGELFF.

Note on this clone: At one end the junction does not follow the germline gene, possibly because of a read error. This chain links TRBV18 with TRBJ1-4, with D perhaps TRBD1 (6 bases). Germline CDR1 KGHSH, CDR2 LQKENI. This CDR3 region has 21 residues. The CDR3 coding sequence is TGTGCCAGCTCACCCGGAACAGGGAGTCCCTGGAGGTCCGCAACTAATGAAAAACTGCTTTTT. Encoded protein: CASSPGTGSPWRSATNEKLLF. Combining the CDR3 with reference TRBV18 and TRBJ1-4 gives the whole variable domain NAGVMQNPRHLVRRRGQEARLRCSPMKGHSHVYWYRQLPEEGLKFMVYLQKENIIDESGMPKERFSAEFPKEGPSILRIQQVVRGDSAAYFCASSPGTGSPWRSATNEKLLFGSGTQLSVL.

This chain links TRBV24-1 with TRBJ2-5, with D perhaps matching TRBD2 (7 bases). V was cut by 4 bases and J by 4 bases, with 12 bases left in between. This CDR3 spans 14 amino acids. The V gene's germline CDR1 is KGHDR and CDR2 SFDVKD. CDR3 DNA sequence: TGTGCCACCAGTGAGGGCGGGGGCGGAGAGACCCAGTACTTC. Translated, it gives CATSEGGGGETQYF.

The chain uses TRBV5-1 and TRBJ2-3, with TRBD2 matching 14 bases. The germline V gene encodes CDR1 SGHRS and CDR2 YFSETQ. With 7 bases clipped from V and 5 bases from J, the junction kept 3 bases outside the gene matches. The CDR3 has 14 amino acids. The CDR3 bases are TGCGCCAGCGGGGGACTAGCGGGGGAAGATACGCAGTATTTT. Its translation is CASGGLAGEDTQYF.

Only a few counts were recorded for this clone. The genes are TRBV5-6 and TRBJ2-5, with no clear D. Germline V gives CDR1 SGHDT, CDR2 YYEEEE. The CDR3 is 14 amino acids. Between the trimmed V and J ends, which lost 2 bases and 2 bases, there was a span of 10 bases. In DNA, the CDR3 is TGTGCCAGCAGCTTTGGGTCGCATCAAGAGACCCAGTACTTC. Protein: CASSFGSHQETQYF.

The chain is built from TRBV4-3 and TRBJ2-7; D is unresolved. The CDR3 consists of 13 residues. V was cut by 5 bases and J by 4 bases, with 12 bases left in between. CDR1 is LGHNA, CDR2 YSLEER, per germline. The CDR3 reads CASSLKTGYEQYF. In DNA, the CDR3 is TGCGCCAGCAGCTTAAAGACGGGTTACGAGCAGTACTTC.

The chain is built from TRBV7-2 and TRBJ2-5; tentatively, D is TRBD2 (6 bases). The germline gives CDR1 SGHTA, CDR2 FQGNSA. The V and J ends lost 5 bases and 1 base respectively, with 11 bases between them. The CDR3 is 14 amino acids. The CDR3 DNA is TGTGCCAGCAGCCCGGGACTGGCCCAAGAGACCCAGTACTTC. Its translation: CASSPGLAQETQYF. Variable domain in full (rest from reference TRBV7-2 and TRBJ2-5): GAGVSQSPSNKVTEKGKDVELRCDPISGHTALYWYRQSLGQGLEFLIYFQGNSAPDKSGLPSDRFSAERTGGSVSTLTIQRTQQEDSAVYLCASSPGLAQETQYFGPGTRLLVL.

The chain uses TRBV19 and TRBJ1-1; 8 nucleotides align to TRBD1. V trimming: 1 base; J trimming: 0 bases; junction bases outside the gene matches: 10. The CDR3 covers 18 residues. CDR1 is LNHDA, CDR2 SQIVND, per germline (reference sequence). The CDR3 loop reads CASSIGVGQGPLNTEAFF. The CDR3 bases are TGTGCCAGTAGTATAGGCGTTGGACAGGGCCCTCTGAACACTGAAGCTTTCTTT.

CDR3 DNA sequence: TGTGCCAGCAGCTGGGAGGGCACAGGGTCCGACAATGAGCAGTTCTTC. Amino acid sequence: CASSWEGTGSDNEQFF. This sequence joins TRBV11-3 and TRBJ2-1, with D perhaps matching TRBD2 (7 bases). V lost 4 bases and J 5 bases, leaving 18 bases between the germline ends. CDR3 length: 16 residues. CDR1 and CDR2 from the germline V gene are SGHNT and YENEEA.

This clone was seen a few times. This chain connects TRBV4-2 to TRBJ2-3; D gene uncertain. V lost 2 bases to trimming and J lost 3 bases, with 12 bases between them. Germline values: CDR1 LGHNA, CDR2 YNFKEQ. CDR3 length: 15 residues. CDR3: CASSQPARGTDTQYF. The CDR3 coding sequence is TGTGCCAGCAGCCAACCGGCGCGCGGAACAGATACGCAGTATTTT.

This chain joins TRBV7-8 and TRBJ2-5; D could derive from TRBD1 or TRBD2 (5 bases each). The CDR3 contains 14 residues. Trimming took off 7 bases at V and 2 bases at J, with 14 bases between the two ends. The V gene's germline CDR1 is SGHVS and CDR2 FQNEAQ. CDR3 DNA sequence: TGTGCCAGCAACCGGTTGGGGGAACAAGAGACCCAGTACTTC. Its translation is CASNRLGEQETQYF. The complete variable domain, with remaining parts taken from reference TRBV7-8 and TRBJ2-5, reads GAGVSQSPRYKVAKRGQDVALRCDPISGHVSLFWYQQALGQGPEFLTYFQNEAQLDKSGLPSDRFFAERPEGSVSTLKIQRTQQEDSAVYLCASNRLGEQETQYFGPGTRLLVL.

The CDR3 sequence: CASYFRRGNYNEQFF. The DNA for the CDR3 is TGTGCCAGTTATTTTAGGCGGGGAAACTACAATGAGCAGTTCTTC. The chain uses TRBV28 and TRBJ2-1; perhaps TRBD2 as D (6 bases). The CDR3 runs 15 residues. Trimming removed 9 bases from V and 3 bases from J, with 18 bases in between. Germline CDR1 MDHEN, CDR2 SYDVKM.